These 26 T cell receptor beta chains originate from one sample sequenced in a study of T cell responses to AZD1222 COVID-19 vaccine. Sequencing used immunoSEQ multiplex PCR; TCRdb keeps in-frame clones, though not all of them. Among around 84,000 clones listed, 75% to 90% were seen once. This material consisted of peripheral blood, taken on day 0 of AZD1222 vaccination. These receptors originate from an adult in good health.

The chain carries TRBV4-2 and TRBJ2-1; D unclear. V was shortened by 4 bases and J by 0 bases, with 16 bases between the two germline ends. Per germline, CDR1 LGHNA and CDR2 YNFKEQ. The CDR3 totals 17 residues. CDR3 amino acids: CASSPLNPTRSYNEQFF. CDR3 bases: TGTGCCAGCAGCCCTCTAAACCCAACACGCTCCTACAATGAGCAGTTCTTC.

The chain employs TRBV5-1 and TRBJ2-1; TRBD2 aligns across 8 bases. The trim removed 0 bases at V and 7 bases at J, leaving 9 bases unmatched. From germline, CDR1 is SGHRS and CDR2 YFSETQ. This CDR3 has 16 residues. The CDR3 reads CASSLGLAGGTNEQFF. The CDR3 coding sequence is TGCGCCAGCAGCTTGGGGCTAGCGGGCGGAACAAATGAGCAGTTCTTC.

This clone is a singleton in its sample. The chain employs TRBV19 and TRBJ1-1; 7 bases agree with TRBD1. Germline loops: CDR1 LNHDA, CDR2 SQIVND (reference sequence). V was pared by 7 bases and J by 1 base, with 9 bases of the junction left unmatched. This CDR3 has 15 amino acids. CDR3 in amino acids: CASTSTGTANTEAFF. CDR3 nucleotides: TGTGCCAGTACATCGACCGGGACAGCGAACACTGAAGCTTTCTTT. Full variable domain (rest looked up from reference TRBV19 and TRBJ1-1): DGGITQSPKYLFRKEGQNVTLSCEQNLNHDAMYWYRQDPGQGLRLIYYSQIVNDFQKGDIAEGYSVSREKKESFPLTVTSAQKNPTAFYLCASTSTGTANTEAFFGQGTRLTVV.

The sample holds one count of this clone. V and J are TRBV7-2 and TRBJ2-1; 9 bases map to TRBD1. Germline V lookup: CDR1 SGHTA, CDR2 FQGNSA. This CDR3 is 15 amino acids long. V was clipped by 5 bases and J by 6 bases; unmatched bases: 8. CDR3 bases: TGTGCCAGCAGCCTGGACAGGGGTTCTCTCAATGAGCAGTTCTTC. Amino acids: CASSLDRGSLNEQFF.

The rearrangement links TRBV28 to TRBJ2-7, with D perhaps TRBD1 (6 bases). CDR3 length equals 14 residues. Trimming shortened V by 2 bases and J by 1 base, and 9 bases separated the two germline ends. Germline CDR1 is MDHEN and CDR2 is SYDVKM. Written as DNA, the CDR3 is TGTGCCAGCAGTTTAGGGACAAAGTCCTACGAGCAGTACTTC. It is translated as CASSLGTKSYEQYF.

V is TRBV28 and J is TRBJ2-1; D is uncertain. CDR1 MDHEN and CDR2 SYDVKM come from the germline V gene. The CDR3 length is 15 residues. V lost 2 bases to trimming and J lost 1 base, with 9 bases between them. CDR3: CASSLTTGSYNEQFF. CDR3 in DNA: TGTGCCAGCAGTTTAACTACCGGGTCCTACAATGAGCAGTTCTTC.

The chain employs TRBV7-2 and TRBJ2-7, with 8 bases that match TRBD1. Per germline, CDR1 SGHTA and CDR2 FQGNSA. This CDR3 has 15 amino acids. The V segment lost 5 bases and the J segment 6 bases; nucleotides outside the gene matches: 12. The DNA of the CDR3 is TGTGCCAGCAGCACGCAGGGACAGGCTCTGTCCGAGCAGTACTTC. This codes for CASSTQGQALSEQYF.

This clone was seen a single time. This rearrangement joins TRBV2 to TRBJ2-7, with 7 bases identical to TRBD1. The CDR3 is 13 residues long. The junction had 5 bases not matched to a gene; V was cut back by 4 bases and J by 5 bases. Germline CDR1 reads SNHLY; CDR2 reads FYNNEI. The CDR3 region has the DNA TGTGCCAGCAGTGTGGGTCAGGGGGACGAGCAGTACTTC. Translating gives CASSVGQGDEQYF.

The genes are TRBV27 and TRBJ1-2; 9 nucleotides align to TRBD1. CDR1 is MNHEY, CDR2 SMNVEV, per germline (reference sequence). With 3 bases clipped from V and 7 bases from J, the junction kept 9 bases outside the gene matches. This CDR3 spans 15 amino acids. The CDR3 nucleotides read TGTGCCAGCAGTTTCGTGGGACAGGGTTCCTCTGGCTACACCTTC. This encodes CASSFVGQGSSGYTF.

The rearrangement joins TRBV6-1 to TRBJ1-1; D is undetermined. Trimming removed 2 bases from V and 4 bases from J, with 8 bases in between. Germline V gives CDR1 MNHNS, CDR2 SASEGT. CDR3 size: 13 residues. This CDR3 is CASSEQPGTEAFF. The CDR3, as DNA: TGTGCCAGCAGTGAACAGCCGGGCACTGAAGCTTTCTTT.

The chain has TRBV7-2 and TRBJ2-3, with 9 bases lining up with TRBD2. The CDR3 contains 18 residues. Germline CDR1 reads SGHTA; CDR2 reads FQGNSA. V was pared by 3 bases and J by 1 base, with 11 bases of the junction left unmatched. CDR3 nucleotide sequence: TGTGCCAGCAGCTTCACCGGGACTAGCTCCAGAGGCACAGATACGCAGTATTTT. It encodes CASSFTGTSSRGTDTQYF. Looking up the rest from reference TRBV7-2 and TRBJ2-3 gives the full variable domain: GAGVSQSPSNKVTEKGKDVELRCDPISGHTALYWYRQSLGQGLEFLIYFQGNSAPDKSGLPSDRFSAERTGGSVSTLTIQRTQQEDSAVYLCASSFTGTSSRGTDTQYFGPGTRLTVL.

The genes are TRBV15 and TRBJ2-1, with 7 bases that match TRBD2. CDR3 length equals 17 residues. V lost 0 bases and J lost 4; bases outside the gene matches: 9. Germline V gives CDR1 LNHNV, CDR2 YYDKDF (reference sequence). The chain's CDR3 is CATSRERWGGTYNEQFF. CDR3 in DNA: TGTGCCACCAGCAGAGAACGGTGGGGAGGGACTTACAATGAGCAGTTCTTC.

The table lists this clone with a few counts. CDR3 sequence reads: CASSPVKDWTGANVLTF. CDR3 sequence (DNA): TGTGCCAGCAGCCCGGTCAAGGACTGGACTGGGGCCAACGTCCTGACTTTC. This sequence joins TRBV3-1 (or the pseudogene TRBV3-2) and TRBJ2-6; D might be TRBD2 (5 bases). V shed 4 bases and J shed 2 bases, with 15 bases lying between them. The CDR3 contains 17 residues. Germline CDR1 reads LGHDT; CDR2 reads YNNKEL (reference sequence).

This clone has only one observation. The rearrangement uses TRBV7-2 and TRBJ2-5; 14 bases agree with TRBD2. CDR3 length: 17 residues. V lost 5 bases and J lost 3; bases outside the gene matches: 8. Germline loops: CDR1 SGHTA, CDR2 FQGNSA. CDR3 nucleotide sequence: TGTGCCAGCAGCCTTCGACTAGCGGGAGGGCCGGAAGAGACCCAGTACTTC. Its translation is CASSLRLAGGPEETQYF. Looking up the rest from reference TRBV7-2 and TRBJ2-5 gives the full variable domain: GAGVSQSPSNKVTEKGKDVELRCDPISGHTALYWYRQSLGQGLEFLIYFQGNSAPDKSGLPSDRFSAERTGGSVSTLTIQRTQQEDSAVYLCASSLRLAGGPEETQYFGPGTRLLVL.

V and J are TRBV18 and TRBJ2-3, with a weak D call TRBD2 (5 bases). This CDR3 spans 12 amino acids. Between the trimmed V and J ends, which lost 3 bases and 9 bases, there was a span of 10 bases. Germline V gives CDR1 KGHSH, CDR2 LQKENI. The CDR3 coding sequence is TGTGCCAGCTCACCCCCCGGGAAGACGCAGTATTTT. Translated, it gives CASSPPGKTQYF. Based on the CDR3 plus reference TRBV18 and TRBJ2-3, the full variable domain is NAGVMQNPRHLVRRRGQEARLRCSPMKGHSHVYWYRQLPEEGLKFMVYLQKENIIDESGMPKERFSAEFPKEGPSILRIQQVVRGDSAAYFCASSPPGKTQYFGPGTRLTVL.

V usage is TRBV19 and J usage is TRBJ2-6, with 9 bases identical to TRBD1. The germline V gene has CDR1 LNHDA and CDR2 SQIVND (reference sequence). The J segment lost 2 bases and the V segment lost 7 bases, leaving 6 bases of the junction unmatched. The CDR3 sequence is 16 residues long. The CDR3 region has the DNA TGTGCCAGTATGCCGAGACAGGGGGCTGGGGCCAACGTCCTGACTTTC. Its translation: CASMPRQGAGANVLTF.

V and J are TRBV19 and TRBJ2-1, with D possibly matching TRBD1 (5 bases). The CDR3 contains 13 residues. The germline V and J ends were trimmed by 5 bases and 6 bases, with 11 bases remaining between them. Germline CDR1 and CDR2: LNHDA and SQIVND (reference sequence). CDR3 DNA: TGTGCCAGTAGTGCCGGACACTCCAATGAGCAGTTCTTC. As protein: CASSAGHSNEQFF.

The chain couples TRBV9 to TRBJ1-2; TRBD1 agrees at 8 bases. From germline, CDR1 is SGDLS and CDR2 YYNGEE. CDR3 length: 16 residues. V lost 0 bases, J lost 5 bases, and 9 bases stayed unmatched. The CDR3 DNA sequence: TGTGCCAGCAGCGTAGGGTCCCGACAGGGGTGGTATGGCTACACCTTC. Translation gives CASSVGSRQGWYGYTF.

The chain joins TRBV6-6 to TRBJ2-1; the match to TRBD2 covers 8 bases. The CDR3 totals 15 residues. Unmatched junction bases numbered 12, after V lost 2 bases and J lost 12 bases. The germline V gene encodes CDR1 MNHNY and CDR2 SVGAGI (reference sequence). DNA of the CDR3: TGTGCCAGCAGTTACGAACTAGCGGTTCCGATGGGGCAGTTCTTC. The encoded protein is CASSYELAVPMGQFF.

The chain is built from TRBV4-1 and TRBJ2-1; 10 positions match TRBD2. J was trimmed by 8 bases and V by 1 base; bases with no gene match: 11. The germline CDR1 and CDR2 sequences are MGHRA and YSYEKL. The CDR3 is 17 amino acids. As DNA, the CDR3 is TGCGCCAGCAGCCAAGCCGCGCTAGCGGGAGCCGTCTATGAGCAGTTCTTC. Its protein is CASSQAALAGAVYEQFF.

CDR3 in DNA: TGTGCCAGCAGCCGGCTGCGTGCGTACGAGCAGTACTTC. It codes for CASSRLRAYEQYF. The J gene is TRBJ2-7, the V gene TRBV11-1, with unresolved D. Germline CDR1 SGHAT, CDR2 FQDESV (reference sequence). Between the trimmed V and J ends, which lost 5 bases and 4 bases, there was a span of 12 bases. This CDR3 has 13 amino acids.

V gene TRBV5-1 combines with J gene TRBJ2-1; D not resolved. CDR1 is SGHRS, CDR2 YFSETQ, per germline. Trimming took 4 bases from V and 8 from J, leaving 10 bases between them. CDR3 size: 12 residues. The CDR3 sequence: CASSPIKDEQFF. CDR3 DNA: TGCGCCAGCAGCCCGATTAAAGATGAGCAGTTCTTC.

This chain connects TRBV27 to TRBJ2-2; D is undetermined. V dropped 2 bases and J dropped 7 bases, with 23 bases sitting between them. CDR3 length equals 18 residues. CDR1 is MNHEY, CDR2 SMNVEV, per germline (reference sequence). The CDR3: CASSLTARLFVRNGELFF. Written as DNA, the CDR3 is TGTGCCAGCAGTTTAACTGCCAGGTTGTTTGTCCGCAACGGGGAGCTGTTTTTT.

The chain combines TRBV11-3 with TRBJ2-7; D uncertain. V was pared by 8 bases and J by 1 base, with 12 bases between. CDR1 is SGHNT and CDR2 is YENEEA in the germline V gene. CDR3 length: 13 residues. The CDR3 DNA sequence: TGTGCCAGCTCCCAGACTCGTTCCTACGAGCAGTACTTC. This encodes CASSQTRSYEQYF.

The chain couples TRBV27 to TRBJ1-1; 9 nucleotides line up with TRBD1. The CDR3 covers 15 residues. The ends lost 4 bases at V and 4 bases at J; junction bases unmatched: 7. Germline CDR1 and CDR2: MNHEY and SMNVEV (reference sequence). CDR3 nucleotides: TGTGCCAGCAGTTCAAGAGACAGGGGGTTCACTGAAGCTTTCTTT. Its protein is CASSSRDRGFTEAFF.

This chain connects TRBV7-9 to TRBJ2-3; a weak D match, TRBD2 (6 bases). Per germline, CDR1 SEHNR and CDR2 FQNEAQ (reference sequence). Trimming shortened V by 1 base and J by 5 bases, and 10 bases separated the two germline ends. The CDR3 has 14 residues. CDR3 DNA: TGTGCCAGCAGCTTAGTACGGGAGATAGATACGCAGTATTTT. Amino acid sequence: CASSLVREIDTQYF.